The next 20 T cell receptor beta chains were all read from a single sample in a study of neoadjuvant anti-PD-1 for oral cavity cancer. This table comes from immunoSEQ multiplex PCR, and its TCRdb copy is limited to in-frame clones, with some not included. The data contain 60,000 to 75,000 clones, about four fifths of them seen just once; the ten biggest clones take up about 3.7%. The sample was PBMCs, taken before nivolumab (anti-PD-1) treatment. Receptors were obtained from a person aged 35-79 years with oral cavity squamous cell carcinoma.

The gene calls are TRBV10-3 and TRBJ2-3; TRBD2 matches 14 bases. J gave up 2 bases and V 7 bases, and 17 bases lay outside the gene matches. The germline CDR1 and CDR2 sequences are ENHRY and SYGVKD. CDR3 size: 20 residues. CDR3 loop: CAIMPSRGLAGADNTDTQYF. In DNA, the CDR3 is TGTGCCATCATGCCCTCGAGGGGACTAGCGGGGGCCGACAACACAGATACGCAGTATTTT.

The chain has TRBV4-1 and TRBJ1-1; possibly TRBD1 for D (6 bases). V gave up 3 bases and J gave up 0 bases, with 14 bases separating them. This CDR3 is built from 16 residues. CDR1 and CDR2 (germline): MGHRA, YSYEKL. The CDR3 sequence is CASSHRTGFMNTEAFF. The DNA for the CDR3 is TGCGCCAGCAGCCACCGTACAGGGTTCATGAACACTGAAGCTTTCTTT.

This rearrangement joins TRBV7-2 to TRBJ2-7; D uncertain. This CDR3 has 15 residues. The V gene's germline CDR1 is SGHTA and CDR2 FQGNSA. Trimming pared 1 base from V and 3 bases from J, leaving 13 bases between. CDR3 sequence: CASSLGVPDNYEQYF. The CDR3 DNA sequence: TGTGCCAGCAGCTTAGGGGTCCCTGATAACTACGAGCAGTACTTC.

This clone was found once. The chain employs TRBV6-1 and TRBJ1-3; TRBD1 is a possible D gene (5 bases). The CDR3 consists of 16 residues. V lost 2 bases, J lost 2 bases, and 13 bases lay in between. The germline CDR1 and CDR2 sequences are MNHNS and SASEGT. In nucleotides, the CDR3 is TGTGCCAGCAGTGAAAAGGGGTATGAGGCTGGAAACACCATATATTTT. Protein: CASSEKGYEAGNTIYF.

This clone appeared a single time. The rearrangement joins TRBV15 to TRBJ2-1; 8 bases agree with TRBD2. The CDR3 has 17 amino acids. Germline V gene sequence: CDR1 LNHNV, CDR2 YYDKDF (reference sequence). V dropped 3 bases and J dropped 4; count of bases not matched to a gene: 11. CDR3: CATSSLGGRMTYNEQFF. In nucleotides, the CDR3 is TGTGCCACCAGCAGTCTCGGCGGGAGGATGACATACAATGAGCAGTTCTTC.

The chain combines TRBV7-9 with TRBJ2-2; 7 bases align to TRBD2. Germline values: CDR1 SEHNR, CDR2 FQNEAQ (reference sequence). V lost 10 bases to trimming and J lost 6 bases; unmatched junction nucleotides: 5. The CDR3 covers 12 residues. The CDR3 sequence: CATKGGSGELFF. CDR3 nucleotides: TGTGCCACCAAGGGAGGGTCCGGGGAGCTGTTTTTT.

This CDR3 reads CAWSGQPNTEAFF. CDR3 nucleotides: TGTGCCTGGAGTGGACAGCCGAACACTGAAGCTTTCTTT. V usage is TRBV30 and J usage is TRBJ1-1; D is perhaps TRBD1 (5 bases). The germline V gene has CDR1 GTSNPN and CDR2 SVGIG (reference sequence). V shed 1 base and J shed 1 base, with 7 bases lying between them. The CDR3 totals 13 residues.

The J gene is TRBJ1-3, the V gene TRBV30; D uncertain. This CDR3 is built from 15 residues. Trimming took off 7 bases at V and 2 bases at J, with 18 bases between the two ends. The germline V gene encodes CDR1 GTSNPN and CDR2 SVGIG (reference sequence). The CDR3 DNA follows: TGTGCCTTTCGTGGATGGGCCAAAACTGGAAACACCATATATTTT. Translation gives CAFRGWAKTGNTIYF. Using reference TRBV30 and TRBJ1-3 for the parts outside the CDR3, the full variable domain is SQTIHQWPATLVQPVGSPLSLECTVEGTSNPNLYWYRQAAGRGLQLLFYSVGIGQISSEVPQNLSASRPQDRQFILSSKKLLLSDSGFYLCAFRGWAKTGNTIYFGEGSWLTVV.

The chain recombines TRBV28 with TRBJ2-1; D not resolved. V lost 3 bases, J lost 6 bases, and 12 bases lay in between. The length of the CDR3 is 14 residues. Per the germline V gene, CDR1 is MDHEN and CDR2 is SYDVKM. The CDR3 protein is CASSFRVIGNEQFF. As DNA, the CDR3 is TGTGCCAGCAGTTTTCGGGTTATCGGCAATGAGCAGTTCTTC. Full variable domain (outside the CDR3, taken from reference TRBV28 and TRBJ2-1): DVKVTQSSRYLVKRTGEKVFLECVQDMDHENMFWYRQDPGLGLRLIYFSYDVKMKEKGDIPEGYSVSREKKERFSLILESASTNQTSMYLCASSFRVIGNEQFFGPGTRLTVL.

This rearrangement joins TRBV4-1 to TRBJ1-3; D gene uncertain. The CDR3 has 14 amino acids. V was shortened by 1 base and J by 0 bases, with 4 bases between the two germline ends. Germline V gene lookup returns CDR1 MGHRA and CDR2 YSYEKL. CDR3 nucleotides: TGCGCCAGCAGCCAAGTAAGCTCTGGAAACACCATATATTTT. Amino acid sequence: CASSQVSSGNTIYF.

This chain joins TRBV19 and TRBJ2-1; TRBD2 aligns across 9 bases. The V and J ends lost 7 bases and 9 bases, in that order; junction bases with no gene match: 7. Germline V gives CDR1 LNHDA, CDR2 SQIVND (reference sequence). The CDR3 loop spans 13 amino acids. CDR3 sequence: CASMLAGLSEQFF. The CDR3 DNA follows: TGTGCCAGTATGCTAGCGGGACTTAGTGAGCAGTTCTTC.

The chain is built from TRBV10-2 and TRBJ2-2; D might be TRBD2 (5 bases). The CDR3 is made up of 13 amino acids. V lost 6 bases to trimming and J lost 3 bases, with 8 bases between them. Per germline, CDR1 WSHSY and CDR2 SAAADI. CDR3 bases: TGCGCCAGCAGGGGAGACTACACCGGGGAGCTGTTTTTT. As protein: CASRGDYTGELFF.

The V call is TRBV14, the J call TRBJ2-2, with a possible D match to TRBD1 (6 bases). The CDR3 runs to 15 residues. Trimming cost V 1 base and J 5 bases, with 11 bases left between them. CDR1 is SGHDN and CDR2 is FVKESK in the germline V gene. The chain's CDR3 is CASSQGRTDTGELFF. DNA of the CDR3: TGTGCCAGCAGCCAAGGGAGGACAGATACCGGGGAGCTGTTTTTT.

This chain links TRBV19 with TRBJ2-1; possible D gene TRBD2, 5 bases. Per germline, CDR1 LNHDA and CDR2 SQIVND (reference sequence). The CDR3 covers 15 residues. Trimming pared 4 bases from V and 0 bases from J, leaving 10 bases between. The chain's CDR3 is CASSTDYSSYNEQFF. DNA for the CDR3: TGTGCCAGTAGTACCGACTACAGCTCCTACAATGAGCAGTTCTTC.

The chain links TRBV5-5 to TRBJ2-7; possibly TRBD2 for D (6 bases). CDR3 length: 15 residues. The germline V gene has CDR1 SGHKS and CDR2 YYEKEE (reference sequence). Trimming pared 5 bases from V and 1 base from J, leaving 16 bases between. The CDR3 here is CASRALLRGSYEQYF. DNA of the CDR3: TGTGCCAGCAGAGCCCTTCTGCGGGGTTCCTACGAGCAGTACTTC.

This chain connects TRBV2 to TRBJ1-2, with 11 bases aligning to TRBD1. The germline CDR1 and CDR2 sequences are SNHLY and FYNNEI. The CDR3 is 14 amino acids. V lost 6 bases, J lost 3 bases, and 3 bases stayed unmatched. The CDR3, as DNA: TGTGCCAGCAGCCTGGGACAGGGGGACTATGGCTACACCTTC. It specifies CASSLGQGDYGYTF.

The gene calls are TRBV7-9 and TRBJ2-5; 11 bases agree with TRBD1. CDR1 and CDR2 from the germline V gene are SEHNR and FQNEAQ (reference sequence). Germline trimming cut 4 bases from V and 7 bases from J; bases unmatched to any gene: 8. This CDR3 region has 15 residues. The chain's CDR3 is CASSSLPGQGGTQYF. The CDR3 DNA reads TGTGCCAGCAGCTCGCTACCGGGACAGGGGGGGACCCAGTACTTC.

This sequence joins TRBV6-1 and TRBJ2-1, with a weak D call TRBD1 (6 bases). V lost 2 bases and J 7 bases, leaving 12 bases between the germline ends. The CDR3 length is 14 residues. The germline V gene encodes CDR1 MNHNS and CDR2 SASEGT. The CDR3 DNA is TGTGCCAGCAGTGAATTTTGGGGGCGAAATGAGCAGTTCTTC. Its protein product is CASSEFWGRNEQFF.

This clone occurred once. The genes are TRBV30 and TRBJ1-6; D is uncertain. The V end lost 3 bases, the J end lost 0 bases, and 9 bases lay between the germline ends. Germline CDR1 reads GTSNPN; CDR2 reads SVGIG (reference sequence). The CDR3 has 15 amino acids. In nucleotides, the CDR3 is TGTGCCTGGAGAGCCGGTAGCTCCTATAATTCACCCCTCCACTTT. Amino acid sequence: CAWRAGSSYNSPLHF.

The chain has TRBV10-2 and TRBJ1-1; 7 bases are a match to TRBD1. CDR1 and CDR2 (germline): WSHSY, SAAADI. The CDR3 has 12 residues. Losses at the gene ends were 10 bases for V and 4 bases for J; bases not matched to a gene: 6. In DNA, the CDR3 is TGCGCCATCCAGGGGGTTACCACTGAAGCTTTCTTT. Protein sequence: CAIQGVTTEAFF.